This T cell receptor (beta chain) was identified in a study of CD8+CD57+ T cells in acquired aplastic anemia listed by TCRdb under 2018. Study-level background: DNA extracted from sorted CD4+ and CD8+ cells had a mean of about 3.2 ug, with a range of roughly 0.18 to 27.4 ug. Mean read counts for healthy donor samples were 9 million to 10.8 million for CD4+ cells and some 11 million for CD8+ cells. Findings and caveats that apply to the study as a whole: Although under 35 CD8+ CDR3 sequences were shared by patients and controls, these sequences appeared highly expressed in patients and within the immunodominant clones of patients. Between patients and healthy controls, no significant difference in CD8+ Simpson's diversity was found (P=0.060).

TCR beta VDJ combination and CDR3 sequence profiling used genomic DNA as the template. An Illumina HiSeq 2000 was the platform used for TCR repertoire sequencing. The paper's processing steps were these. TRBV/TRBJ rearrangement plots, CDR3 size and DJ length profiles, and Simpson's diversity index were used to assess repertoires. The most abundant DNA sequence in the deep sequencing data was defined as the immunodominant clone. CDR3 amino acid sequences were checked for sharing across subjects and were also compared against the VDJdb database and published repertoires. Using fastp trimming at Q25 and MiXCR clonotype assembly, TCRdb reanalyzed the public sequencing data and kept in-frame beta chains. Rows are unified per CDR3 protein, each entry keeping the most common DNA and genes. The V and J calls, along with clone size, are taken from TCRdb and not from the paper's own processing. Present in this sample are about 210,000 distinct CDR3 sequences, 34% of which were seen just once. 0.95% to 1.3% of the sample belongs to the ten largest clones.

TCR repertoires of sorted CD4+ and CD8+ blood T cells from severe aplastic anemia patients and healthy subjects were deep-sequenced in the study. Ficoll-Paque density gradient centrifugation was used to isolate peripheral blood mononuclear cells. Before DNA extraction, CD4+ and CD8+ T cells were sorted by FACS or by magnetic beads. The CDR3 contains 16 residues, cysteine and phenylalanine counted. Left in the record is the CDR3 DNA by itself, 48 bases read in frame from the first base. Sequences GTSNPN (CDR1) and SVGIG (CDR2) are obtained from the germline V gene (reference sequence). V trim: 1 base; J trim: 0 bases; unmatched bases: 7. This clonotype was detected only a few times. Its binding antigen is unknown. No much larger clone is present one base from it, and per-base qualities are unavailable.

The receptor's source is a human donor in good health, serving as a control. The specimen sequenced was sorted CD4+, CD8+, or CD8+CD57+ T cells (not recorded which) from PBMCs. The V gene is TRBV30 and the J gene is TRBJ2-7; 9 of the junction bases match TRBD1. The CDR3 reads as follows: CAWSALTGGRSYEQYF. The nucleotide sequence is TGTGCCTGGAGTGCCCTAACAGGGGGCCGCTCCTACGAGCAGTACTTC.